What follows are 11 T cell receptor beta chains derived from one specimen sequenced in a study of blood T cells in healthy people across ages. A second PCR, run for about 7 to 12 cycles, used a sample-barcoded 5' primer plus a J-beta primer mix. Each CDR3 protein gets one entry after TCRdb re-called the 5' RACE reads with MiXCR. The data show around 1,800,000 distinct CDR3 sequences, approximately 40% seen once. The sample was blood. These receptors all come from a human donor in good health.

The genes are TRBV5-1 and TRBJ2-2; possible D gene TRBD1, 6 bases. CDR3 length: 16 residues. The germline gives CDR1 SGHRS, CDR2 YFSETQ. Trimming left V 9 bases short and J 4 bases short, with 22 bases between. The CDR3 reads CATSHVQGQGTGELFF. The CDR3 bases are TGCGCCACCTCCCACGTCCAGGGGCAAGGCACCGGGGAGCTGTTTTTT.

J is TRBJ2-2 and V is TRBV24-1, with a possible D match to TRBD2 (5 bases). CDR3 length: 15 residues. V was shortened by 6 bases and J by 3 bases, with 13 bases between the two germline ends. The germline CDR1 and CDR2 sequences are KGHDR and SFDVKD. CDR3 loop: CATSNEGTDTGELFF. As DNA, the CDR3 is TGTGCCACCAGTAACGAGGGCACGGACACCGGGGAGCTGTTTTTT.

This chain links TRBV19 with TRBJ2-3; D may correspond to TRBD1 or TRBD2 (5 bases each). Trimming removed 3 bases at V and 10 bases at J, with 8 bases between. The CDR3 runs 11 residues. CDR1 and CDR2 from the germline V gene are LNHDA and SQIVND (reference sequence). As DNA, the CDR3 is TGTGCCAGTAGTATTGGGGGTTCGCAGTATTTT. As protein: CASSIGGSQYF. Full variable domain (outside the CDR3, taken from reference TRBV19 and TRBJ2-3): DGGITQSPKYLFRKEGQNVTLSCEQNLNHDAMYWYRQDPGQGLRLIYYSQIVNDFQKGDIAEGYSVSREKKESFPLTVTSAQKNPTAFYLCASSIGGSQYFGPGTRLTVL.

V is TRBV20-1 and J is TRBJ2-3; possible D gene TRBD1, 5 bases. Germline CDR1 is DFQATT and CDR2 is SNEGSKA (reference sequence). V gave up 1 base and J gave up 3 bases, with 11 bases separating them. The CDR3 loop spans 14 amino acids. CDR3 sequence: CSARAYDRTDTQYF. CDR3 DNA: TGCAGTGCTAGAGCGTACGACAGAACAGATACGCAGTATTTT.

This clonotype was counted only a few times. Given a much more abundant clone one base away, this may be a read error. The genes are TRBV3-1 and TRBJ2-5, with D possibly being TRBD1 (5 bases). In germline, CDR1 is LGHDT, CDR2 YNNKEL (reference sequence). This CDR3 spans 12 amino acids. The CDR3 sequence is CASSQAGHEQYF. CDR3 in DNA: TGTGCCAGCAGTCAAGCAGGGCATGAGCAGTACTTC.

The chain joins TRBV20-1 to TRBJ2-4, with D perhaps TRBD1 or TRBD2 (5 bases each). This CDR3 contains 11 residues. The V end was cut by 1 base, the J end by 13 bases, with 11 bases between. CDR1 is DFQATT and CDR2 is SNEGSKA in the germline V gene (reference sequence). The CDR3, as DNA: TGCAGTGCTAGAGGGGACGATGAGCAGTACTTC. Translation gives CSARGDDEQYF.

Only a few counts were recorded for this clonotype. The chain recombines TRBV5-1 with TRBJ1-1; no clear D. Per germline, CDR1 SGHRS and CDR2 YFSETQ. The CDR3 runs to 14 residues. The V end lost 1 base, the J end lost 2 bases, and 9 bases lay between the germline ends. Here the CDR3 DNA reads TGCGCCAGCAGCTTGAGCAGGTCTAACACTGAAGCTTTCTTT. This encodes CASSLSRSNTEAFF.

The V call is TRBV9, the J call TRBJ1-1; D gene uncertain. The germline gives CDR1 SGDLS, CDR2 YYNGEE. Between the trimmed V and J ends, which lost 4 bases and 5 bases, there was a span of 15 bases. The CDR3 is 14 amino acids. The CDR3 DNA sequence: TGTGCCAGCAGCCCTGAGCGGGGAGGGACTGAAGCTTTCTTT. Amino acids: CASSPERGGTEAFF.

This clonotype has just a few counts. The rearrangement links TRBV7-9 to TRBJ2-5, with 7 bases lining up with TRBD1. This CDR3 is built from 16 residues. Germline CDR1 SEHNR, CDR2 FQNEAQ (reference sequence). V was pared by 2 bases and J by 7 bases, with 13 bases of the junction left unmatched. The CDR3 here is CASSLRQGQASGTQYF. The CDR3 DNA reads as TGTGCCAGCAGCTTACGCCAAGGACAGGCCTCGGGGACCCAGTACTTC.

The rearrangement uses TRBV7-9 and TRBJ2-5; D may match TRBD1 or TRBD2 (5 bases each). This CDR3 comprises 12 residues. Germline V lookup: CDR1 SEHNR, CDR2 FQNEAQ (reference sequence). Trimming shortened V by 4 bases and J by 4 bases, and 7 bases separated the two germline ends. The chain's CDR3 is CASSSGTETQYF. In nucleotides, the CDR3 is TGTGCCAGCAGCTCGGGGACAGAGACCCAGTACTTC.

J is TRBJ1-1 and V is TRBV9; the D gene is possibly TRBD1 (6 bases). The V end lost 4 bases, the J end lost 1 base, and 14 bases lay between the germline ends. This CDR3 has 15 residues. Germline CDR1 is SGDLS and CDR2 is YYNGEE. CDR3 amino acids: CASSPPGQQNTEAFF. The DNA of the CDR3 is TGTGCCAGCAGCCCTCCGGGACAACAGAACACTGAAGCTTTCTTT.